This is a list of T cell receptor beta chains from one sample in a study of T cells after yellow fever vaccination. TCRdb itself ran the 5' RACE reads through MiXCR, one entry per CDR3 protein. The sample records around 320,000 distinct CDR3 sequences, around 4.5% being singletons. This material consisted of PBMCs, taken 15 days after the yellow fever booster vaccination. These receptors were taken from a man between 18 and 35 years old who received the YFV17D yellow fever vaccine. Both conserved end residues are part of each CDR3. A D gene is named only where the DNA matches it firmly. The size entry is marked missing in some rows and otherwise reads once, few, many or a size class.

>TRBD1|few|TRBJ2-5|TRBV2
TGTGCCAGCACTCAGTGGACAGGGCGAGAGACCCAGTACTTC
CASTQWTGRETQYF
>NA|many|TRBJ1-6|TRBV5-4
TGTGCCAGCAGCTTTCTGAATTCACCCCTCCACTTT
CASSFLNSPLHF
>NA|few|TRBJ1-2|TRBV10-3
TGTGCCATCAGTAACTCGAGCCAAGGCTATGGCTACACCTTC
CAISNSSQGYGYTF
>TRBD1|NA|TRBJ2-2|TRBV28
TGTGCCAGCAGTGTTGTGGACAGGGGGCTCGGGGAGCTGTTTTTT
CASSVVDRGLGELFF
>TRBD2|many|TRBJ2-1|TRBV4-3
TGCGCCAGCAGCCCATCGGGGACTAGAGGGTCCAATGAGCAGTTCTTC
CASSPSGTRGSNEQFF
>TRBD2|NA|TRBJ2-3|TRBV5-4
TGTGCCAGCAGCTTTAGACTAGCGGGGGGAAGCACAGATACGCAGTATTTT
CASSFRLAGGSTDTQYF
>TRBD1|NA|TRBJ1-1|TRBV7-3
TGTGCCAGCAGCCAGACAGGGGGCGGGGGCACTGAAGCTTTCTTT
CASSQTGGGGTEAFF
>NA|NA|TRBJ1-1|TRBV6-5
TGTGCCAGCAGTTACTCGACGGTAGGGCTTACTGAAGCTTTCTTT
CASSYSTVGLTEAFF
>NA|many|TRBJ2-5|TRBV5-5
TGTGCCAGCAGCCCGGCTACAGGCGTTCAAGAGACCCAGTACTTC
CASSPATGVQETQYF
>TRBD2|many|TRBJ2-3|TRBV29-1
TGCAGCGTTGATCTAGCGGGGGTGAGCACAGATACGCAGTATTTT
CSVDLAGVSTDTQYF
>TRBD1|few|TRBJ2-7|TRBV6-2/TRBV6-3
TGTGCCAGCAGTGCAGGGGGCTTGACAGCCTACGAGCAGTACTTC
CASSAGGLTAYEQYF
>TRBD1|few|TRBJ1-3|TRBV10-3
TGTGCCATCAGTCGCTCGGGACAGGGAGACACCATATATTTT
CAISRSGQGDTIYF
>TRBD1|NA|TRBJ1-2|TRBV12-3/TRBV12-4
TGTGCCAGCAGTCCCGGGGACAGGGGGCTCGGTGGCTACACCTTC
CASSPGDRGLGGYTF
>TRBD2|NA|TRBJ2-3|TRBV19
TGTGCCAGTAACGAAGCGGGAGCTAGCCCCAATACGCAGTATTTT
CASNEAGASPNTQYF
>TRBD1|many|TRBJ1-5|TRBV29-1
TGCAGCGTTGGGGACAGGGTCAATCAGCCCCAGCATTTT
CSVGDRVNQPQHF
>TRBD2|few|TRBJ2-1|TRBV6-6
TGTGCCAGCAGCGACCCGGCGGGGGGGCCGGGCAATGAGCAGTTCTTC
CASSDPAGGPGNEQFF
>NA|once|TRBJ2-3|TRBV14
TGTGCCAGCAGCCAAGGGAAGGCTAGCACAGATACGCAGTATTTT
CASSQGKASTDTQYF
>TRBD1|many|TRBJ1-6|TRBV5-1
TGCGCCAGCAGCTCACAGGGGTTACCCTCACCCCTCCACTTT
CASSSQGLPSPLHF
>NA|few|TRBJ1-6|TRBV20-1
TGCAGTGCTGTTTCCCCGGGGGGACCCCTCCACTTT
CSAVSPGGPLHF
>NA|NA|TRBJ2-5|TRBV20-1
TGCAGTGCCTCCGGGGGCCAGCACGAGACCCAGTACTTC
CSASGGQHETQYF
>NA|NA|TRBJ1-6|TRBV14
TGTGCCAGCAGCCAGGGACTCTATAATTCACCCCTCCACTTT
CASSQGLYNSPLHF
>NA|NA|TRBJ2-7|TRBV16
TGTGCCAGCAGCCAAAACCTTGGGCAGGAGGAATTTTCCTACGAGCAGTACTTC
CASSQNLGQEEFSYEQYF
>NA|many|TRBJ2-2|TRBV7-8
TGTGCCAGCAGCTTAAGCCCGAACACCGGGGAGCTGTTTTTT
CASSLSPNTGELFF
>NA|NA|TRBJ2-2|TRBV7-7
TGTGCGAGCCGAGGGACTGCCACCGGGGAGCTGTTTTTT
CASRGTATGELFF
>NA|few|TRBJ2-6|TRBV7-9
TGTGCCAGCGCCGGCAGGCTAGACTCTGGGGCCAACGTCCTGACTTTC
CASAGRLDSGANVLTF
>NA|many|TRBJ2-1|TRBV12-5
TGTGCTAGTGGCTCGGCCACTACTGAGCAGTTCTTC
CASGSATTEQFF
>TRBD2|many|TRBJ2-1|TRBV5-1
TGCGCCAGCAGCATTTACGCTAGCGGGGGCAATGAGCAGTTCTTC
CASSIYASGGNEQFF
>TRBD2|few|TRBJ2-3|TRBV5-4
TGTGCCAGCAGCCGCGGGGGGGCGGGACTAGATACGCAGTATTTT
CASSRGGAGLDTQYF
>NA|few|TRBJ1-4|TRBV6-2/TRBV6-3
TGTGCCAGCAGTTACGGCCCGGGGGTAGGCCTTTTT
CASSYGPGVGLF
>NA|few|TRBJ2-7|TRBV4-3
TGCGCCAGCAGCCAGATCTTCGCGGCCGAGACCGAGCAGTACTTC
CASSQIFAAETEQYF
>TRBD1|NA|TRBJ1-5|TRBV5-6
TGTGCCAGCTCACGCGGACAGGGATGGGGTCAGCCCCAGCATTTT
CASSRGQGWGQPQHF
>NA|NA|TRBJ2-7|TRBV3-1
TGTGCCAGCAGCCAAGTCGTGACTGACACTCGGTTC
CASSQVVTDTRF
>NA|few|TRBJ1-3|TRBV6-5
TGTGCCAGCAGTTACGATTCTGGAAACACCATATATTTT
CASSYDSGNTIYF
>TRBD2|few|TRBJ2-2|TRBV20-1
TGCAGTGCTATCCGGCGGGGGGGAGCCGGGGAGCTGTTTTTT
CSAIRRGGAGELFF
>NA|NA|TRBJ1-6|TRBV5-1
TGCGCCAGCAGCTTTATTGACAGCCGGGGTCCCCTCCACTTT
CASSFIDSRGPLHF
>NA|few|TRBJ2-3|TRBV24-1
TGTGCCACCAGTGACCCGGGGTACGCAGATACGCAGTATTTT
CATSDPGYADTQYF
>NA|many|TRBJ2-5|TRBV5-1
TGCGCCAGCAGCTTGGCCGAGGGGGGGATCCAAGAGACCCAGTACTTC
CASSLAEGGIQETQYF
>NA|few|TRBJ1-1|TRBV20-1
TGCAGTGCTAAGAGAGGGGGGCGGGAAGCTTTCTTT
CSAKRGGREAFF
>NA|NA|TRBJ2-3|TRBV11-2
TGTGCCAGCAGCTCTGGTAATACGCAGTATTTT
CASSSGNTQYF
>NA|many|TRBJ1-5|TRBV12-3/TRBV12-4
TGTGCCAGCAGGGTCGGAACAGCTAGCAATCAGCCCCAGCATTTT
CASRVGTASNQPQHF
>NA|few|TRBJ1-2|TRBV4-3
NA
CASSPLVGAGTTF
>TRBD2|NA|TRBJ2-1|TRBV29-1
TGCAGCGTTGAATCCCAGAGCGGGGGCCCAGGCAATGAGCAGTTCTTC
CSVESQSGGPGNEQFF
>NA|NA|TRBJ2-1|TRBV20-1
TGCAGTGCTAGAGATCTTAAAGGGGCCCGATACAATGAGCAGTTCTTC
CSARDLKGARYNEQFF
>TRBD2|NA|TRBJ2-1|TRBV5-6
TGTGCCAGCAGCTCGATGTTCGGCGGTAGCGGGGGGCCTTCCTACAATGAGCAGTTCTTC
CASSSMFGGSGGPSYNEQFF
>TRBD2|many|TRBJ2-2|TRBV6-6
TGTGCCAGCGGAGCGGGGAGCGACACCGGGGAGCTGTTTTTT
CASGAGSDTGELFF
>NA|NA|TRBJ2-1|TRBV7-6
TGTGCCAGCAGCTTAGTGGCCCTGGGCGGATACAATGAGCAGTTCTTC
CASSLVALGGYNEQFF
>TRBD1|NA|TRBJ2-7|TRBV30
TGTGCCTGGAGTCCCGGGACAGGGAGTCTCCACGAGCAGTACTTC
CAWSPGTGSLHEQYF
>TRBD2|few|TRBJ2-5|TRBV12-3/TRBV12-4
TGTGCCAGCAGTTGGCTAGCGGGGGTCCAAGAGACCCAGTACTTC
CASSWLAGVQETQYF
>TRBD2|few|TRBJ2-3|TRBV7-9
TGTGCCAGCAGCTTCCCGGGGGGGATCCAACGTGGTACGCAGTATTTT
CASSFPGGIQRGTQYF
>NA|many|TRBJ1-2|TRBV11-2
TGTGCCAGCAGCTTAGGATTTGGCTACACCTTC
CASSLGFGYTF
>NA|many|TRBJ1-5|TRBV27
TGTGCCAGCAGTTTATTGGTAGGGGGTCAGCCCCAGCATTTT
CASSLLVGGQPQHF
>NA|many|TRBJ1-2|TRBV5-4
TGTGCCAGCAGCTTGGGGACCTTTGGGGACTATGGCTACACCTTC
CASSLGTFGDYGYTF
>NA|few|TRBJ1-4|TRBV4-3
TGCGCCAGCAGCCAAGATTTCGGGGGGGCCAATAATGAAAAACTGTTTTTT
CASSQDFGGANNEKLFF
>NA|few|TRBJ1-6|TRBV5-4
TGTGCCAGCAGCTTGTTTACGACAGTTGTTAATTCACCCCTCCACTTT
CASSLFTTVVNSPLHF
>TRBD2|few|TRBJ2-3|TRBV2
TGTGCCAGCAGTGCCCGGGACTACCCCCCGCCGGATACGCAGTATTTT
CASSARDYPPPDTQYF